Following are 30 T cell receptor beta chains from one sample sequenced in a study of CD8+CD57+ T cells in acquired aplastic anemia. Both TCR beta VDJ combination and CDR3 sequence profiling were carried out. Genomic DNA was the template for this profiling. TCRdb called the reads again in MiXCR, with one record for every CDR3 protein. The table records 200,000 to 250,000 distinct CDR3 sequences, roughly 50% of them present only once. Previously, flow cytometry had revealed CD8+CD57+ cell expansion in the patients chosen for sequencing. Sequencing used sorted CD4+, CD8+, or CD8+CD57+ T cells (not recorded which) from PBMCs. The receptors come from a human donor with aplastic anemia.

This sequence joins TRBV19 and TRBJ2-7; D is possibly TRBD2 (6 bases). In germline, CDR1 is LNHDA, CDR2 SQIVND (reference sequence). The CDR3 is made up of 14 amino acids. V was shortened by 1 base and J by 6 bases, with 13 bases between the two germline ends. CDR3 sequence reads: CASSIGRGTGEQYF. DNA for the CDR3: TGTGCCAGTAGTATAGGACGGGGGACGGGCGAGCAGTACTTC.

This clonotype was observed a few times. This rearrangement joins TRBV18 to TRBJ2-3; TRBD2 matches at 10 bases. This CDR3 spans 17 amino acids. In germline, CDR1 is KGHSH, CDR2 LQKENI. J lost 5 bases, V lost 3 bases, and 11 bases had no gene match. The CDR3 DNA is TGTGCCAGCTCACCGGGACGAGCGGGGGGGCGAGGAGATACGCAGTATTTT. It yields the protein CASSPGRAGGRGDTQYF.

This chain connects TRBV2 to TRBJ1-1, with D possibly being TRBD1 (6 bases). The germline V gene encodes CDR1 SNHLY and CDR2 FYNNEI. This CDR3 comprises 15 residues. The V end was cut by 4 bases, the J end by 1 base, with 13 bases between. CDR3 sequence: CASSGWGQENTEAFF. The CDR3 DNA sequence: TGTGCCAGCAGTGGTTGGGGACAAGAGAACACTGAAGCTTTCTTT.

The rearrangement joins TRBV4-1 to TRBJ2-7; a possible D gene is TRBD1 (6 bases). Germline CDR1 reads MGHRA; CDR2 reads YSYEKL. The germline V and J ends were trimmed by 5 bases and 2 bases, with 16 bases remaining between them. The CDR3 is 15 amino acids. The CDR3 coding sequence is TGCGCCAGCAGCACAGGGAGCACAGGTACCTACGAGCAGTACTTC. As protein: CASSTGSTGTYEQYF.

This sequence joins TRBV20-1 and TRBJ1-6, with a tentative D call TRBD1 (6 bases). The germline V gene has CDR1 DFQATT and CDR2 SNEGSKA (reference sequence). V was cut by 2 bases and J by 0 bases, with 8 bases left in between. CDR3 length equals 15 residues. For the CDR3, the DNA is TGCAGTGCTAGACCAGGGGACTCCTATAATTCACCCCTCCACTTT. Encoded protein: CSARPGDSYNSPLHF.

The rearrangement uses TRBV29-1 and TRBJ2-7, with unresolved D. Germline V gene data show CDR1 as SQVTM and CDR2 as ANQGSEA. Trimming pared 7 bases from V and 3 bases from J, leaving 16 bases between. This CDR3 region has 13 residues. The CDR3 is CSARSVQGYEQYF. As DNA, the CDR3 is TGCAGCGCCCGGTCTGTGCAAGGCTACGAGCAGTACTTC.

Points on this clonotype: Because it lacks the conserved phenylalanine or tryptophan at the end, this CDR3 is likely a read error. Because the CDR3's place on the DNA is in doubt, the DNA is left out and the CDR3 is given as listed by TCRdb. V and J are TRBV2 and TRBJ2-7; the table assigns TRBD1, which was not confirmed against the DNA. CDR1 SNHLY and CDR2 FYNNEI come from the germline V gene. The CDR3 has 14 amino acids, counting both end residues. CDR3: CASSEGRGGSERYL.

V is TRBV9 and J is TRBJ2-2; TRBD1 agrees at 10 bases. The CDR3 spans 17 residues. Germline V gene lookup returns CDR1 SGDLS and CDR2 YYNGEE. Trimming at V came to 2 bases and at J to 7 bases, leaving 11 bases not matched to a gene. CDR3 bases: TGTGCCAGCAGCGTGGAATGGACAGGGGGAAATGGCGGGGAGCTGTTTTTT. As protein: CASSVEWTGGNGGELFF.

This clonotype was observed at least ten times. The chain joins TRBV25-1 to TRBJ2-5; TRBD1 is a possible D gene (6 bases). Germline CDR1 MGHDK, CDR2 SYGVNS. CDR3 length: 15 residues. The V end lost 6 bases, the J end lost 5 bases, and 19 bases lay between the germline ends. The CDR3 nucleotides read TGTGCCAGCAGGCTCCCAGGGGCGATTGGTGAGACCCAGTACTTC. It translates to CASRLPGAIGETQYF.

This clonotype has just a few counts. V usage is TRBV30 and J usage is TRBJ1-5, with a tentative D call TRBD1 (5 bases). Trimming left V 2 bases short and J 3 bases short, with 8 bases between. CDR1 and CDR2 from the germline V gene are GTSNPN and SVGIG (reference sequence). The CDR3 is made up of 13 amino acids. CDR3 nucleotide sequence: TGTGCCTGGAGTACCAGGGACAATCAGCCCCAGCATTTT. It yields the protein CAWSTRDNQPQHF.

This clonotype appeared once. The J gene is TRBJ2-3, the V gene TRBV5-1, with 14 bases identical to TRBD2. The CDR3 covers 16 residues. J was trimmed by 11 bases and V by 2 bases; bases with no gene match: 10. CDR1 SGHRS and CDR2 YFSETQ come from the germline V gene. CDR3 DNA sequence: TGCGCCAGCAGCTTATCCGGGACTAGCGGGAGAAATTGGCAGTATTTT. Encoded protein: CASSLSGTSGRNWQYF.

V usage is TRBV5-1 and J usage is TRBJ1-2, with D hard to call. Looked up from germline, CDR1 is SGHRS and CDR2 is YFSETQ. Trimming cost V 4 bases and J 4 bases, with 11 bases left between them. The CDR3 contains 13 residues. CDR3 region: CASSTDGLYGYTF. The CDR3 region has the DNA TGCGCCAGCAGCACCGACGGCCTCTATGGCTACACCTTC.

This clonotype turned up a few times. The chain is built from TRBV18 and TRBJ2-1; possibly TRBD1 or TRBD2 for D (5 bases each). Trimming removed 2 bases from V and 5 bases from J, with 10 bases in between. The CDR3 spans 14 residues. The germline gives CDR1 KGHSH, CDR2 LQKENI. This chain's CDR3 is CASSPWDGNNEQFF. In DNA, the CDR3 is TGTGCCAGCTCACCATGGGACGGTAACAATGAGCAGTTCTTC.

V is TRBV20-1 and J is TRBJ2-1, with 11 bases identical to TRBD2. The CDR3 sequence is 15 residues long. Germline CDR1 is DFQATT and CDR2 is SNEGSKA (reference sequence). J lost 8 bases, V lost 1 base, and 7 bases had no gene match. CDR3 amino acids: CSARGDSGGEDEQFF. The CDR3 DNA is TGCAGTGCTAGAGGGGATAGCGGGGGGGAAGATGAGCAGTTCTTC.

As regards this clonotype: This may be a read error: a much more frequent sequence differs by one nucleotide. This likely comes from a read error, as the CDR3 has no conserved phenylalanine or tryptophan at its end. This sequence joins TRBV12-5 and TRBJ1-1, with a tentative D call TRBD1 (6 bases). CDR1 LGHNT and CDR2 FRNRAP come from the germline V gene. The V gene lost 6 bases and the J gene lost 8 bases, with 13 bases spanning the gap. This CDR3 comprises 12 residues. As DNA, the CDR3 is TGTGCTAGTGGAATCTCACAGGGAGAAGCTTTCCTT. Protein product: CASGISQGEAFL.

The rearrangement links TRBV5-4 to TRBJ2-7, with 11 bases matching TRBD1. The trim removed 10 bases at V and 7 bases at J, leaving 10 bases unmatched. CDR3 length: 13 amino acids. From germline, CDR1 is SGHNT and CDR2 YYREEE (reference sequence). The CDR3 sequence: CAHRDRGGEEQYF. Here the CDR3 DNA reads TGTGCCCACAGGGACAGGGGGGGGGAAGAGCAGTACTTC.

The chain combines TRBV20-1 with TRBJ1-5, with D uncertain. The germline V gene has CDR1 DFQATT and CDR2 SNEGSKA (reference sequence). The CDR3 has 12 residues. V lost 3 bases and J lost 5, with 8 bases in between. CDR3 protein: CSARGGYQPQHF. CDR3 sequence (DNA): TGCAGTGCTAGGGGTGGGTATCAGCCCCAGCATTTT.

Note on this clonotype: A much more abundant neighbour one base away suggests this may be a read error. The chain combines TRBV2 with TRBJ2-1, with 7 positions matching TRBD2. The CDR3 runs 17 residues. Germline V CDR1 and CDR2: SNHLY, FYNNEI. The CDR3 here is CASSSVRDYRLYNKQFF. CDR3 bases: TGTGCCAGCAGCTCGGTCCGGGACTATCGCCTCTACAATAAGCAGTTCTTC.

This clonotype appeared once. The gene calls are TRBV5-1 and TRBJ1-6; tentatively, D is TRBD1 (5 bases). Trimming left V 0 bases short and J 8 bases short, with 9 bases between. This CDR3 comprises 14 residues. CDR1 and CDR2 from the germline V gene are SGHRS and YFSETQ. The CDR3 is CASSLEGRDSPLHF. The CDR3 DNA follows: TGCGCCAGCAGCTTGGAGGGCAGGGATTCACCCCTCCACTTT.

The table lists this clonotype with many counts. V usage is TRBV20-1 and J usage is TRBJ1-4, with no clear D. V was shortened by 5 bases and J by 7 bases, with 20 bases between the two germline ends. Germline CDR1 reads DFQATT; CDR2 reads SNEGSKA (reference sequence). CDR3 length equals 15 residues. The CDR3 DNA reads TGCAGTGCTCCAATCTCAAGCGGGGTCGGTGAAAAACTGTTTTTT. It specifies CSAPISSGVGEKLFF.

This clonotype has at least ten counts. V usage is TRBV14 and J usage is TRBJ1-1; D is unresolved. The germline V gene has CDR1 SGHDN and CDR2 FVKESK. This CDR3 has 13 residues. Trimming shortened V by 1 base and J by 11 bases, and 14 bases separated the two germline ends. CDR3 residues: CASSQGVSGRAFF. Here the CDR3 DNA reads TGTGCCAGCAGCCAAGGGGTTTCAGGAAGGGCTTTCTTT.

In its sample, this clonotype was seen many times. The V call is TRBV6-1, the J call TRBJ2-6; D may correspond to TRBD1 or TRBD2 (5 bases each). The V end lost 6 bases, the J end lost 4 bases, and 13 bases lay between the germline ends. The CDR3 contains 15 residues. The germline CDR1 and CDR2 sequences are MNHNS and SASEGT. In DNA form, the CDR3 reads TGTGCCAGCAGCGTGACCGGGGCAGGGGCCAACGTCCTGACTTTC. The encoded protein is CASSVTGAGANVLTF.

J is TRBJ2-3 and V is TRBV10-2; TRBD2 matches at 11 bases. V shed 8 bases, J shed 0 bases, and the junction held 1 base outside the gene matches. The CDR3 covers 14 residues. Germline CDR1 and CDR2: WSHSY and SAAADI. The CDR3 DNA reads TGCGCCAGCGGACTAGCGGGTAGCACAGATACGCAGTATTTT. Amino acids: CASGLAGSTDTQYF.

In this sample, this clonotype turned up a few times. This chain joins TRBV28 and TRBJ2-6; D unresolved. The CDR3 totals 17 residues. Trimming took 5 bases from V and 1 from J, leaving 15 bases between them. Germline CDR1 MDHEN, CDR2 SYDVKM. CDR3 sequence: CASSPIPSGSGANVLTF. In DNA form, the CDR3 reads TGTGCCAGCAGTCCTATCCCCTCAGGTTCTGGGGCCAACGTCCTGACTTTC.

This clonotype was detected many times. V gene TRBV20-1 combines with J gene TRBJ2-7; possibly TRBD1 or TRBD2 for D (6 bases each). The germline V gene encodes CDR1 DFQATT and CDR2 SNEGSKA (reference sequence). This CDR3 region has 13 residues. V lost 2 bases, J lost 2 bases, and 10 bases lay in between. The CDR3 DNA sequence: TGCAGTGCTAGAAGGGGGGATCCCTACGAGCAGTACTTC. Translated, it gives CSARRGDPYEQYF.

Remarks on this clonotype: Since a much larger clone is just one base distant, this may be a read error. The CDR3 DNA is TGTGCCAGCAGCCTTACAGGGCTTGAAGCTTCCTTT. This sequence encodes CASSLTGLEASF. V usage is TRBV7-9 and J usage is TRBJ1-1; tentatively, D is TRBD1 (6 bases). CDR3 length equals 12 residues. Germline assignment: CDR1 SEHNR and CDR2 FQNEAQ (reference sequence).

The chain has TRBV6-6 and TRBJ1-4; tentatively, D is TRBD1 (5 bases). V shed 11 bases and J shed 0 bases, with 10 bases lying between them. Per germline, CDR1 MNHNY and CDR2 SVGAGI (reference sequence). This CDR3 is built from 13 residues. The CDR3 coding sequence is TGTGCCTCGGGGGGGGCAACTAATGAAAAACTGTTTTTT. It yields the protein CASGGATNEKLFF.

The V call is TRBV24-1, the J call TRBJ2-3; TRBD1 aligns across 7 bases. From germline, CDR1 is KGHDR and CDR2 SFDVKD. The CDR3 is 16 residues long. With 0 bases clipped from V and 6 bases from J, the junction kept 8 bases outside the gene matches. Here the CDR3 reads CATSDLRDRAGDTQYF. The CDR3 DNA follows: TGTGCCACCAGTGATTTGCGAGACAGGGCAGGGGATACGCAGTATTTT.

With respect to this clonotype: Possible read error: a much larger clone is one base away. The chain couples TRBV5-1 to TRBJ1-4; 7 bases agree with TRBD1. The CDR3 runs 18 residues. From germline, CDR1 is SGHRS and CDR2 YFSETQ. CDR3 loop: CASSPEGRGIGTNEKLFF. For the CDR3, the DNA is TGTGCCAGCAGCCCCGAGGGCAGGGGGATAGGAACTAATGAAAAACTGTTTTTT.

In this sample, this clonotype turned up once. This chain links TRBV6-1 with TRBJ1-1, with TRBD1 as a possible D gene (5 bases). The V gene lost 1 base and the J gene lost 7 bases, with 13 bases spanning the gap. This CDR3 comprises 14 residues. Germline values: CDR1 MNHNS, CDR2 SASEGT. CDR3 sequence (DNA): TGTGCCAGCAGTGAAGAGGGGATTGACTGTGAAGCTTTCTTT. This sequence encodes CASSEEGIDCEAFF.